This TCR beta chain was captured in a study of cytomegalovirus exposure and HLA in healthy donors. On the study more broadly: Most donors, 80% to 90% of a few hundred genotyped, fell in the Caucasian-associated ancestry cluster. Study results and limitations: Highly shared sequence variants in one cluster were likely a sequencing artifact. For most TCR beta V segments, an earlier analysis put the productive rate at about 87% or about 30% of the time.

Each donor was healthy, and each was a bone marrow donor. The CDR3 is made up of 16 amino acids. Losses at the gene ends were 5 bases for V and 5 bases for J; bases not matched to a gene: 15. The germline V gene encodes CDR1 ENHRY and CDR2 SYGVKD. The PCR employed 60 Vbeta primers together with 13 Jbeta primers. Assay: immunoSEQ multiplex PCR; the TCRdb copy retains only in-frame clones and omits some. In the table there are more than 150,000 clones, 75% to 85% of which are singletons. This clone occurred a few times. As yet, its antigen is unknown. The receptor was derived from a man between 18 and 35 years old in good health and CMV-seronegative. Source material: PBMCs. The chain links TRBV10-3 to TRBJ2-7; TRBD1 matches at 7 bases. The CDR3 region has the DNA TGTGCCATCAGTTCGCCCGGGACAGCGTTAAGGGACGAGCAGTACTTC. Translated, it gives CAISSPGTALRDEQYF.